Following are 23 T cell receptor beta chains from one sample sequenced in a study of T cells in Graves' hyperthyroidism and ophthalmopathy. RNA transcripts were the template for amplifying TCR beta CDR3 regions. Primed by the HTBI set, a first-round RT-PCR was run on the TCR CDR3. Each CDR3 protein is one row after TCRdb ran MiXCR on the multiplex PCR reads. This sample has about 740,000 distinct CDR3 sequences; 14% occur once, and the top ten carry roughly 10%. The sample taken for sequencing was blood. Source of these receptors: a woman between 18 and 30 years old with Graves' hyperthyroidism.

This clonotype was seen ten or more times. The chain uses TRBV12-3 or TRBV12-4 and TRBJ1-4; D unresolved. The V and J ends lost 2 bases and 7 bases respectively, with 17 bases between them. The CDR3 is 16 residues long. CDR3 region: CASSLNPAVRVEKLFF. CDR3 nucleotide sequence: TGTGCCAGCAGTTTAAACCCCGCGGTTCGGGTTGAAAAACTGTTTTTT.

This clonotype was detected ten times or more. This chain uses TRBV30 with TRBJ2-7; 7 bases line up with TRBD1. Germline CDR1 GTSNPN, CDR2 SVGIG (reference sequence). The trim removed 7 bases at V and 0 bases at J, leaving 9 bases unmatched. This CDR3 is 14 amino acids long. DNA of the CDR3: TGTGCCTCTCAGGACAGGCTCCGCTCCTACGAGCAGTACTTC. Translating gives CASQDRLRSYEQYF.

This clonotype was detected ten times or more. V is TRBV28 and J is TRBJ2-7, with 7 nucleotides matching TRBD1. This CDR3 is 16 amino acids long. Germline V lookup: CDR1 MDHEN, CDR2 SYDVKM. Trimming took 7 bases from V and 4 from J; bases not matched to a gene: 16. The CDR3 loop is CASKRDRSIFFYEQYF. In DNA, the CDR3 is TGTGCCAGCAAGAGGGACAGATCCATATTTTTTTACGAGCAGTACTTC.

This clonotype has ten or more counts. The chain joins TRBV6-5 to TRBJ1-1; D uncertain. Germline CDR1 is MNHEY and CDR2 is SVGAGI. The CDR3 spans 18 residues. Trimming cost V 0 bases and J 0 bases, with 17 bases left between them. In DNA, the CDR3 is TGTGCCAGCAGTTACTCCTGGGGTGGGGTCGGAGTGAACACTGAAGCTTTCTTT. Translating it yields CASSYSWGGVGVNTEAFF.

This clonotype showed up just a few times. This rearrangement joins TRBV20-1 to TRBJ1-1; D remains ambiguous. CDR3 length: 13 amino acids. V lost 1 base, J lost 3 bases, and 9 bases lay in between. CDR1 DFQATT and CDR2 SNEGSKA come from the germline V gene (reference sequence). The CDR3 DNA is TGCAGTGCTAGAGGAAACGTTTACACTGAAGCTTTCTTT. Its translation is CSARGNVYTEAFF.

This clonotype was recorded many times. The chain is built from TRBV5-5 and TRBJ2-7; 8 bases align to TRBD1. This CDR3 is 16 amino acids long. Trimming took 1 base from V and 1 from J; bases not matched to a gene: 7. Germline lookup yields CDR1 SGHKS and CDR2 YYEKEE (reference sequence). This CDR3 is CASSLREGQGSYEQYF. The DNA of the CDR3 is TGTGCCAGCAGCTTGAGGGAAGGACAGGGTTCCTACGAGCAGTACTTC.

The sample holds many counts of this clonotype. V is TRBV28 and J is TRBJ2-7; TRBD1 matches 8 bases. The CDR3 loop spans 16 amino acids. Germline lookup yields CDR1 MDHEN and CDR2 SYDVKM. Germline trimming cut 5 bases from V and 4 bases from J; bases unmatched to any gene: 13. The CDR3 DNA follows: TGTGCCAGCAGTCCAGGGGGCCAACAGGTTCAATACGAGCAGTACTTC. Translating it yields CASSPGGQQVQYEQYF.

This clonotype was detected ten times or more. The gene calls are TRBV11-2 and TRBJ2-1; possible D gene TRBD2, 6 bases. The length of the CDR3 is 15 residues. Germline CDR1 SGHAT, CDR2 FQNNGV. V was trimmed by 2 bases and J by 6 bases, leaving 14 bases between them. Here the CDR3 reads CASSLFGSVGNEQFF. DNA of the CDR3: TGTGCCAGCAGCTTATTCGGGAGTGTTGGCAATGAGCAGTTCTTC.

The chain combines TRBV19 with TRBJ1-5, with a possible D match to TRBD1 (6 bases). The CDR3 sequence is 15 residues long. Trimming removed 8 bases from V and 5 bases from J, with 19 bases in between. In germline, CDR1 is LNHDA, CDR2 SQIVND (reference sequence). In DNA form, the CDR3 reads TGTGCCAGTGACGAGGAGGGCAGGGGTGATCAGCCCCAGCATTTT. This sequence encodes CASDEEGRGDQPQHF.

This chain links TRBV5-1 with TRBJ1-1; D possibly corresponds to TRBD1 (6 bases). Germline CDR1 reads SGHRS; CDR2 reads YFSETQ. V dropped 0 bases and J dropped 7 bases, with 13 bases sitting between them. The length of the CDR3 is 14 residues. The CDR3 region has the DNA TGCGCCAGCAGCTTGGCCATCAGGGGCGGTGAAGCTTTCTTT. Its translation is CASSLAIRGGEAFF.

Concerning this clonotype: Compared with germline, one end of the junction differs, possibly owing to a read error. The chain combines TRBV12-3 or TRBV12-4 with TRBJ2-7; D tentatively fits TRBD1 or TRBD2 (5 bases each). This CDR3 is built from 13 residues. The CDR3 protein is CATSDALGVEQYF. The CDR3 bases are TGTGCCACCAGTGATGCATTGGGGGTCGAGCAGTACTTC.

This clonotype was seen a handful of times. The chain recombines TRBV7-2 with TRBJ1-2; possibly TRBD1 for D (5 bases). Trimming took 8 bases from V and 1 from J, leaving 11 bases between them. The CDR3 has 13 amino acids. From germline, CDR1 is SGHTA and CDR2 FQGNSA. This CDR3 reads CASSRQNNYGYTF. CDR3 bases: TGTGCCAGCTCTCGACAGAATAACTATGGCTACACCTTC.

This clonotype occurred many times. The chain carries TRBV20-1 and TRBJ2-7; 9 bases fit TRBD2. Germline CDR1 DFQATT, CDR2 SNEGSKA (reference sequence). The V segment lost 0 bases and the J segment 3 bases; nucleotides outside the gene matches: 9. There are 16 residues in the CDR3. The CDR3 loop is CSARDRRALAGYEQYF. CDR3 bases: TGCAGTGCTAGAGATCGTCGGGCACTAGCGGGCTACGAGCAGTACTTC.

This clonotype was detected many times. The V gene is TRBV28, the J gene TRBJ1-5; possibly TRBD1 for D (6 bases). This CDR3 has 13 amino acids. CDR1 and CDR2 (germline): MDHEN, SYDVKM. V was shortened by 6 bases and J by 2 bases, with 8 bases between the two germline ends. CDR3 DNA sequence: TGTGCCAGCAGACCAGGGGGCAATCAGCCCCAGCATTTT. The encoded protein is CASRPGGNQPQHF.

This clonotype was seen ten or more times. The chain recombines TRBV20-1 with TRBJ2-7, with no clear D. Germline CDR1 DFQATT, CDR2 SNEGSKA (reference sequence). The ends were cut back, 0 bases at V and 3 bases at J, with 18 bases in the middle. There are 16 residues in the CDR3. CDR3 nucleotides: TGCAGTGCTAGAGATGGCCGGCGGATCTCTAGCTACGAGCAGTACTTC. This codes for CSARDGRRISSYEQYF.

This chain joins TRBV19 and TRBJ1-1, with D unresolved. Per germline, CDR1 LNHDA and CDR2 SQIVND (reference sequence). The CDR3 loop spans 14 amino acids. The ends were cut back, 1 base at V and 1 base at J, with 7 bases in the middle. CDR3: CASSIVSGNTEAFF. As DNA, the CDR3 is TGTGCCAGTAGTATAGTCTCAGGGAACACTGAAGCTTTCTTT.

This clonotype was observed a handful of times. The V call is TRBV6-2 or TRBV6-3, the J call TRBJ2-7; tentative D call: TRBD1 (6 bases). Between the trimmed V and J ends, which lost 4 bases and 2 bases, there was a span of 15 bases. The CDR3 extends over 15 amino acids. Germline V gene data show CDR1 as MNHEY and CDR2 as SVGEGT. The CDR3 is CASSSSGTLTYEQYF. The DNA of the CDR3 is TGTGCCAGCAGTTCCTCCGGGACACTAACCTACGAGCAGTACTTC.

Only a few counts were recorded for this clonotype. CDR3 bases: TGTGCCTGGGCGACAGGGCGGGCCGGGGAGCTGTTTTTT. Protein product: CAWATGRAGELFF. The chain links TRBV30 to TRBJ2-2, with TRBD1 identical over 7 bases. CDR1 and CDR2 (germline): GTSNPN, SVGIG (reference sequence). This CDR3 has 13 amino acids. The junction had 6 bases not matched to a gene; V was cut back by 5 bases and J by 6 bases.

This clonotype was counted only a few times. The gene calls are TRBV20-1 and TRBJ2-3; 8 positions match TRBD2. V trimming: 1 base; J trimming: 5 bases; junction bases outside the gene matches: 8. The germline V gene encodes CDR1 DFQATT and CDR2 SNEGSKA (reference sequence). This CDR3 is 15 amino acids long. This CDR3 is CSARVPAGVGDTQYF. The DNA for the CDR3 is TGCAGTGCTAGAGTACCAGCGGGAGTAGGAGATACGCAGTATTTT.

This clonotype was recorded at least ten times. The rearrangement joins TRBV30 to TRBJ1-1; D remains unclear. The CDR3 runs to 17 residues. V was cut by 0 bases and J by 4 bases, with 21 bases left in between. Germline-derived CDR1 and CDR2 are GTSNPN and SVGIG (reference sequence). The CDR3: CAWSVRLIRTEGTEAFF. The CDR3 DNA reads TGTGCCTGGAGTGTACGTCTCATAAGGACTGAGGGCACTGAAGCTTTCTTT.

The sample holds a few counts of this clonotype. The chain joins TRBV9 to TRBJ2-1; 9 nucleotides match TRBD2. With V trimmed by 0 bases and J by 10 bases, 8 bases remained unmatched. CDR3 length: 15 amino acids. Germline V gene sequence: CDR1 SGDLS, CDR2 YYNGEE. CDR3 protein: CASSVEWSSGEEQFF. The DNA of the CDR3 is TGTGCCAGCAGCGTAGAGTGGTCTAGCGGGGAGGAGCAGTTCTTC. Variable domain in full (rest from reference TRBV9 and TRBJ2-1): DSGVTQTPKHLITATGQRVTLRCSPRSGDLSVYWYQQSLDQGLQFLIQYYNGEERAKGNILERFSAQQFPDLHSELNLSSLELGDSALYFCASSVEWSSGEEQFFGPGTRLTVL.

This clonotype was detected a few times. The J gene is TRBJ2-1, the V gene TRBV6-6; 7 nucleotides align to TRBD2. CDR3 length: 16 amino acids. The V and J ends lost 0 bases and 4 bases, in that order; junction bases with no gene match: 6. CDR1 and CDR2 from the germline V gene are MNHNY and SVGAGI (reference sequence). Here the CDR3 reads CASSYSSREGYNEQFF. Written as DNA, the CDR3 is TGTGCCAGCAGTTACTCGAGCAGGGAGGGGTACAATGAGCAGTTCTTC.

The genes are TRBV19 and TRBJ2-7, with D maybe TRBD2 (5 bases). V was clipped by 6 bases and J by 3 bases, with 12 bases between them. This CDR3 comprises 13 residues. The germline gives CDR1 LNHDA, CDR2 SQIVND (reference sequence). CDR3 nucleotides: TGTGCCAGTAGATTCGCCGGGAACTACGAGCAGTACTTC. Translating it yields CASRFAGNYEQYF. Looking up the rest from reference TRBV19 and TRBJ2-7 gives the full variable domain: DGGITQSPKYLFRKEGQNVTLSCEQNLNHDAMYWYRQDPGQGLRLIYYSQIVNDFQKGDIAEGYSVSREKKESFPLTVTSAQKNPTAFYLCASRFAGNYEQYFGPGTRLTVT.